This is a list of T cell receptor beta chains from one sample in a study of blood T cell repertoires in COVID-19. TCRdb keeps only in-frame clones here, not all; method: immunoSEQ multiplex PCR. The sample shows tens of thousands of clones, roughly nine tenths of them seen only once. Sample: peripheral blood. These receptors were taken from a man in his 70s with active COVID-19. Both conserved end residues are part of each CDR3. D genes are given only for firm matches. Only part of the rows carry a size: once, few, many, or a class if the clone is expanded.

TRBD2	NA	TRBV5-1	TRBJ2-7	TGCGCCAGCAGCTTGGTCTTAGCGGGAGGGCCGCCCTACGAGCAGTACTTC	CASSLVLAGGPPYEQYF
NA	NA	TRBV6-2/TRBV6-3	TRBJ1-6	TGTGCCAGCAGTTACGAGGGCATTTCCGGATCACCCCTCCACTTT	CASSYEGISGSPLHF
NA	NA	TRBV2	TRBJ2-7	TGTGCCAGCAGTGCAAGGACAGAGACCTACGAGCAGTACTTC	CASSARTETYEQYF
NA	NA	TRBV7-2	TRBJ1-2	TGTGCCAGCAGCTTATCGGTAGCACCCTATGGCTACACCTTC	CASSLSVAPYGYTF
TRBD1	NA	TRBV18	TRBJ1-1	TGTGCCAGCTCACCCAGGACAGGAAAGAACACTGAAGCTTTCTTT	CASSPRTGKNTEAFF
NA	NA	TRBV4-1	TRBJ2-7	TGCGCCAGCAGCCAAGATCGGATCACGGACTTGTACGAGCAGTACTTC	CASSQDRITDLYEQYF
NA	NA	TRBV19	TRBJ1-2	TGTGCCAGTCGACAGGAGGTGGCTAACTATGGCTACACCTTC	CASRQEVANYGYTF
TRBD2	NA	TRBV28	TRBJ2-7	TGTGCCAGCAGTTTTATCGGGGAGGGGATGGCTTGGGAGCAGTACTTC	CASSFIGEGMAWEQYF
NA	once	TRBV5-6	TRBJ2-2	TGTGCCAGCAGCTTAAGACACCTCAGCGGGTTCACCGGGGAGCTGTTTTTT	CASSLRHLSGFTGELFF
TRBD1	NA	TRBV6-2/TRBV6-3	TRBJ1-6	TGTGCCAGCAGTTGGCTACCCGGGACAGCAAATTCACCCCTCCACTTT	CASSWLPGTANSPLHF
TRBD1	NA	TRBV6-5	TRBJ2-7	TGTGCCAGCAGGGTAGACAGGGAATTCCCCTACGAGCAGTACTTC	CASRVDREFPYEQYF
NA	NA	TRBV5-5	TRBJ2-7	TGTGCCAGCAGCTTGGTGGGGACAAACTCCTACGAGCAGTACTTC	CASSLVGTNSYEQYF
NA	NA	TRBV6-2/TRBV6-3	TRBJ2-7	TGTGCCAGCAGTTACTCAGGAGGGGTTGGTTACGAGCAGTACTTC	CASSYSGGVGYEQYF
NA	NA	TRBV12-3/TRBV12-4	TRBJ2-7	TGTGCCAGCAGTGCGCGAGGTTACGAGCAGTACTTC	CASSARGYEQYF
TRBD2	NA	TRBV6-2/TRBV6-3	TRBJ2-7	TGTGCCAGCAGTTCCATAGCGGGAGGGCCCTACGAGCAGTACTTC	CASSSIAGGPYEQYF
NA	NA	TRBV6-2/TRBV6-3	TRBJ2-1	TGTGCCAGCAGTTACGGACGGGCGGGAAGAAATTACAATGAGCAGTTCTTC	CASSYGRAGRNYNEQFF
NA	NA	TRBV7-3	TRBJ2-1	TGTGCCAGCAGCTTAATTAAGGCAGGGGCAATTGAGCAGTTCTTC	CASSLIKAGAIEQFF
TRBD1	NA	TRBV7-9	TRBJ2-5	TGTGCCAGCAGCGCCAGACAGGGCGTGGAGACCCAGTACTTC	CASSARQGVETQYF
NA	NA	TRBV5-1	TRBJ2-7	TGCGCCAGCAGCCGGGACAACTACGAGCAGTACTTC	CASSRDNYEQYF
NA	NA	TRBV5-6	TRBJ1-5	TGTGCCAGCAGCTTGCCCCTCCGTGAAGAACACCTCAATCAGCCCCAGCATTTT	CASSLPLREEHLNQPQHF
NA	NA	TRBV9	TRBJ2-7	TGTGCCAGCAGCGCCGGACTGCAGGCGGCTAGGGAGCAGTACTTC	CASSAGLQAAREQYF
TRBD2	NA	TRBV29-1	TRBJ2-4	TGCAGCGTTCCGGGACTAGCGGGGGCCGCGGGCGCCAAAAACATTCAGTACTTC	CSVPGLAGAAGAKNIQYF
NA	NA	TRBV29-1	TRBJ2-1	TGCAGCGCCCGATGGGGACAACGAGGTGAGCAGTTCTTC	CSARWGQRGEQFF
TRBD1	NA	TRBV30	TRBJ2-2	TGTGCCTGGAGTTTAGAGGGGGCGCGAACCGGGGAGCTGTTTTTT	CAWSLEGARTGELFF
TRBD1	NA	TRBV28	TRBJ1-5	TGTGCCAGCAGTATACTACAGGGGGCTTATAGCAATCAGCCCCAGCATTTT	CASSILQGAYSNQPQHF
NA	NA	TRBV6-5	TRBJ1-4	TGTGCCAGCATCAGGGGCGTGGGAGAAAAACTGTTTTTT	CASIRGVGEKLFF